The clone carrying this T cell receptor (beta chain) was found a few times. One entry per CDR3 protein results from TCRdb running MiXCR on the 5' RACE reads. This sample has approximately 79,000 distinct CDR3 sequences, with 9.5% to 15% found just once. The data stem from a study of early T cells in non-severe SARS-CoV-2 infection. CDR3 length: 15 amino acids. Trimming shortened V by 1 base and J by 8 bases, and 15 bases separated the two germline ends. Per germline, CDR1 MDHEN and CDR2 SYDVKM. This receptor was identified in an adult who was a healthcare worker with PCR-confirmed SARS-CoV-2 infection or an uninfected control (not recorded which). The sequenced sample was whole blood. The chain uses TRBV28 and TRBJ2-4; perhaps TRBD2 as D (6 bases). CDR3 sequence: CASSLSGGEGHIQYF. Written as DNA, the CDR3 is TGTGCCAGCAGTTTATCGGGCGGGGAAGGGCACATTCAGTACTTC.